Presented here are 26 T cell receptor beta chains from one specimen sequenced in a study of T-cell memory formation after mild COVID-19. TCRdb called the 5' RACE reads again in MiXCR, with one record for every CDR3 protein. The sample has around 340,000 distinct CDR3 sequences; 13% are singletons. Sequenced: PBMCs or a T cell subset sorted from them (not recorded which). The origin of the receptors is a man aged 18 to 35 who had mild COVID-19 (a few samples of this study predate the infection). Cell type and time point are not known.

The rearrangement joins TRBV7-3 to TRBJ2-1, with TRBD2 matching over 14 bases. This CDR3 contains 20 residues. V lost 0 bases and J lost 8; bases outside the gene matches: 15. Germline CDR1 reads SGHTA; CDR2 reads FQGTGA. CDR3 loop: CASSLTMGLAGEGMGDEQFF. CDR3 DNA sequence: TGTGCCAGCAGCTTAACCATGGGACTAGCGGGGGAGGGCATGGGAGATGAGCAGTTCTTC.

The chain combines TRBV5-1 with TRBJ1-4; 10 positions agree with TRBD1. The CDR3 spans 14 residues. The J segment lost 6 bases and the V segment lost 9 bases, leaving 8 bases of the junction unmatched. The germline gives CDR1 SGHRS, CDR2 YFSETQ. This CDR3 is CATGPGQGDEKLFF. The CDR3 nucleotides read TGCGCCACCGGACCAGGACAGGGGGATGAAAAACTGTTTTTT.

A few counts support this clonotype. The J gene is TRBJ1-6, the V gene TRBV2; possibly TRBD1 for D (6 bases). CDR3 length: 16 residues. The germline V and J ends were trimmed by 8 bases and 9 bases, with 23 bases remaining between them. The V gene's germline CDR1 is SNHLY and CDR2 FYNNEI. The CDR3 nucleotides read TGTGCCAGCGGAGGTCTCGTTGCAGGGGTTTCTTCACCCCTCCACTTT. It codes for CASGGLVAGVSSPLHF.

This clonotype was counted only a few times. V usage is TRBV5-1 and J usage is TRBJ1-2, with 7 bases aligning to TRBD1. The CDR3 has 14 residues. The trim removed 3 bases at V and 7 bases at J, leaving 9 bases unmatched. Germline V gives CDR1 SGHRS, CDR2 YFSETQ. CDR3 coding DNA: TGCGCCAGCAGCTCGGAAGGGGGCTTGGTTGGCTACACCTTC. Amino acids: CASSSEGGLVGYTF.

The chain joins TRBV2 to TRBJ1-4; D not certain. The V and J ends lost 2 bases and 5 bases respectively, with 9 bases between them. The CDR3 consists of 14 residues. CDR1 and CDR2 from the germline V gene are SNHLY and FYNNEI. CDR3 in DNA: TGTGCCAGCAGTGAACTCACGGCCAATGAAAAACTGTTTTTT. Translating gives CASSELTANEKLFF.

This clonotype was found a few times. The chain recombines TRBV20-1 with TRBJ1-1, with D possibly TRBD1 on 6 matching bases. The V end lost 2 bases, the J end lost 4 bases, and 8 bases lay between the germline ends. The CDR3 is made up of 12 amino acids. Per germline, CDR1 DFQATT and CDR2 SNEGSKA (reference sequence). This CDR3 is CSARKGGTEAFF. CDR3 sequence (DNA): TGCAGTGCTAGAAAGGGGGGCACTGAAGCTTTCTTT.

The rearrangement joins TRBV5-1 to TRBJ2-7, with 8 bases that match TRBD1. The CDR3 sequence is 15 residues long. V dropped 0 bases and J dropped 2; count of bases not matched to a gene: 4. CDR1 is SGHRS, CDR2 YFSETQ, per germline. The CDR3 reads CASSLGGQGPYEQYF. The CDR3 DNA follows: TGCGCCAGCAGCTTGGGAGGACAGGGTCCCTACGAGCAGTACTTC. Complete variable domain (other parts from reference TRBV5-1 and TRBJ2-7): KAGVTQTPRYLIKTRGQQVTLSCSPISGHRSVSWYQQTPGQGLQFLFEYFSETQRNKGNFPGRFSGRQFSNSRSEMNVSTLELGDSALYLCASSLGGQGPYEQYFGPGTRLTVT.

Only a few counts were recorded for this clonotype. The chain carries TRBV4-2 and TRBJ1-1, with D possibly TRBD1 on 6 matching bases. The CDR3 loop spans 15 amino acids. Germline V lookup: CDR1 LGHNA, CDR2 YNFKEQ. With 2 bases removed from V and 3 bases from J, the gap between germline ends came to 13 bases. The CDR3 is CASSQTNRDDTEAFF. In DNA form, the CDR3 reads TGTGCCAGCAGCCAAACGAACAGGGACGACACTGAAGCTTTCTTT.

The chain carries TRBV5-1 and TRBJ2-3; tentative D call: TRBD1 (5 bases). This CDR3 spans 16 amino acids. CDR1 and CDR2 from the germline V gene are SGHRS and YFSETQ. V lost 1 base and J 4 bases, leaving 16 bases between the germline ends. The CDR3 bases are TGCGCCAGCAGCTTGCAATCAGGGTTCAGGTCAGATACGCAGTATTTT. It encodes CASSLQSGFRSDTQYF.

This chain uses TRBV12-3 or TRBV12-4 with TRBJ2-2, with 8 bases that match TRBD1. V gave up 2 bases and J gave up 3 bases; unmatched junction bases: 2. The CDR3 consists of 15 residues. The chain's CDR3 is CASSLTGGDTGELFF. DNA of the CDR3: TGTGCCAGCAGTTTAACAGGGGGAGACACCGGGGAGCTGTTTTTT.

The chain joins TRBV5-1 to TRBJ1-3; tentatively, D is TRBD1 (6 bases). Trimming pared 2 bases from V and 5 bases from J, leaving 17 bases between. Germline assignment: CDR1 SGHRS and CDR2 YFSETQ. The CDR3 has 16 residues. CDR3 sequence reads: CASSLGGASSRNTIYF. The DNA of the CDR3 is TGCGCCAGCAGCTTAGGGGGGGCCTCGTCGAGAAACACCATATATTTT.

The sample holds many counts of this clonotype. The chain's CDR3 is CASSLGSPEAFF. CDR3 DNA sequence: TGTGCCAGCAGTTTAGGGTCCCCTGAAGCTTTCTTT. This sequence joins TRBV12-3 or TRBV12-4 and TRBJ1-1, with D unclear. This CDR3 is built from 12 residues. Trimming cost V 1 base and J 6 bases, with 6 bases left between them.

The chain recombines TRBV4-1 with TRBJ2-3; D not certain. CDR1 and CDR2 from the germline V gene are MGHRA and YSYEKL. Trimming took off 4 bases at V and 4 bases at J, with 12 bases between the two ends. This CDR3 comprises 14 residues. DNA for the CDR3: TGCGCCAGCAGCCCATTGGTGACGTCAGATACGCAGTATTTT. The encoded protein is CASSPLVTSDTQYF.

This clonotype was detected many times. The V and J genes are TRBV7-2 and TRBJ2-2; no definite D call. The CDR3 runs to 12 residues. The V end was cut by 0 bases, the J end by 6 bases, with 2 bases between. Germline CDR1 is SGHTA and CDR2 is FQGNSA. CDR3 sequence: CASSLAPGELFF. The CDR3 bases are TGTGCCAGCAGCTTAGCCCCCGGGGAGCTGTTTTTT.

The rearrangement joins TRBV7-9 to TRBJ2-7; 8 bases are shared with TRBD1. Germline V gene lookup returns CDR1 SEHNR and CDR2 FQNEAQ (reference sequence). The CDR3 has 14 residues. The CDR3 loop reads CASSLVPPGGVGSV. In DNA form, the CDR3 reads TGTGCCAGCAGCTTAGTCCCCCCAGGGGGCGTGGGGAGTGTC.

This clonotype was picked up a small number of times. This chain connects TRBV29-1 to TRBJ2-3, with D possibly matching TRBD1 (6 bases). The CDR3 extends over 15 amino acids. CDR1 and CDR2 from the germline V gene are SQVTM and ANQGSEA. V lost 1 base, J lost 2 bases, and 13 bases lay in between. The CDR3 nucleotides read TGCAGCGTTGAAGCCGACAGGCTGAACACAGATACGCAGTATTTT. Its protein is CSVEADRLNTDTQYF.

The sample holds a few counts of this clonotype. The rearrangement uses TRBV2 and TRBJ1-1, with 7 bases matching TRBD1. CDR3 size: 13 residues. Germline loops: CDR1 SNHLY, CDR2 FYNNEI. Trimming took 7 bases from V and 5 from J; bases not matched to a gene: 7. The CDR3 DNA is TGTGCCAGCACCTACAGGGGTGGAACTGAAGCTTTCTTT. It yields the protein CASTYRGGTEAFF. Filled out from reference TRBV2 and TRBJ1-1, the complete variable domain reads EPEVTQTPSHQVTQMGQEVILRCVPISNHLYFYWYRQILGQKVEFLVSFYNNEISEKSEIFDDQFSVERPDGSNFTLKIRSTKLEDSAMYFCASTYRGGTEAFFGQGTRLTVV.

The rearrangement uses TRBV20-1 and TRBJ2-7; tentative D call: TRBD1 (6 bases). Germline V gene sequence: CDR1 DFQATT, CDR2 SNEGSKA (reference sequence). The CDR3 runs 13 residues. V was pared by 2 bases and J by 4 bases, with 12 bases between. CDR3: CSARTRGKYEQYV. The CDR3 nucleotides read TGCAGTGCTAGAACGAGGGGGAAGTACGAGCAGTACGTC.

This clonotype has only a few counts. V is TRBV2 and J is TRBJ2-3; D ambiguous. Germline CDR1 reads SNHLY; CDR2 reads FYNNEI. The CDR3 has 14 residues. Trimming pared 3 bases from V and 0 bases from J, leaving 7 bases between. This CDR3 is CASSDMGSTDTQYF. The CDR3 DNA reads as TGTGCCAGCAGTGATATGGGGAGCACAGATACGCAGTATTTT.

This sequence joins TRBV10-1 and TRBJ2-5; D may be TRBD2 (5 bases). The CDR3 covers 14 residues. Germline V gives CDR1 WNHNN, CDR2 SYGVQD (reference sequence). Trimming removed 2 bases at V and 5 bases at J, with 12 bases between. CDR3 sequence: CASSEGIGSETQYF. The CDR3, as DNA: TGCGCCAGCAGTGAGGGGATAGGGAGCGAGACCCAGTACTTC.

V usage is TRBV20-1 and J usage is TRBJ2-3, with D possibly being TRBD2 (6 bases). With 3 bases removed from V and 3 bases from J, the gap between germline ends came to 10 bases. Germline loops: CDR1 DFQATT, CDR2 SNEGSKA (reference sequence). The CDR3 contains 13 residues. This chain's CDR3 is CSASAGFTDTQYF. Written as DNA, the CDR3 is TGCAGTGCTAGTGCGGGGTTTACAGATACGCAGTATTTT.

The chain couples TRBV6-2 or TRBV6-3 to TRBJ2-2; 7 bases agree with TRBD2. Germline values: CDR1 MNHEY, CDR2 SVGEGT. The CDR3 runs to 14 residues. V dropped 7 bases and J dropped 5; count of bases not matched to a gene: 7. CDR3 in amino acids: CASTTVGGTGELFF. DNA of the CDR3: TGTGCCAGCACCACCGTCGGGGGGACCGGGGAGCTGTTTTTT.

V gene TRBV29-1 combines with J gene TRBJ2-6; a weak D match, TRBD2 (6 bases). The CDR3 covers 14 residues. Trimming removed 7 bases at V and 0 bases at J, with 10 bases between. Germline V gene lookup returns CDR1 SQVTM and CDR2 ANQGSEA. The CDR3 here is CSASGGSGANVLTF. DNA of the CDR3: TGCAGCGCCTCCGGGGGCTCTGGGGCCAACGTCCTGACTTTC.

The chain carries TRBV12-3 or TRBV12-4 and TRBJ1-1, with D perhaps TRBD1 (5 bases). This CDR3 has 15 amino acids. Trimming pared 6 bases from V and 3 bases from J, leaving 17 bases between. CDR3 sequence reads: CASRGNNGGDTEAFF. The CDR3, as DNA: TGTGCCAGCAGGGGAAATAATGGGGGGGACACTGAAGCTTTCTTT.

This clonotype was observed a few times. This chain links TRBV6-2 or TRBV6-3 with TRBJ1-5; D unresolved. Trimming took off 2 bases at V and 0 bases at J, with 11 bases between the two ends. Germline-derived CDR1 and CDR2 are MNHEY and SVGEGT. The CDR3 has 16 residues. CDR3 residues: CASSYVVSGSNQPQHF. CDR3 DNA: TGTGCCAGCAGTTACGTTGTCTCGGGTAGCAATCAGCCCCAGCATTTT.

This clonotype was counted only a few times. This rearrangement joins TRBV4-3 to TRBJ2-2; the D gene is possibly TRBD1 (8 bases). The CDR3 totals 15 residues. Trimming took 4 bases from V and 6 from J, leaving 15 bases between them. Looked up from germline, CDR1 is LGHNA and CDR2 is YSLEER. The CDR3 coding sequence is TGCGCCAGCAGCCTACGGACAGGGAGGGCCGGGGAGCTGTTTTTT. This gives the protein CASSLRTGRAGELFF.